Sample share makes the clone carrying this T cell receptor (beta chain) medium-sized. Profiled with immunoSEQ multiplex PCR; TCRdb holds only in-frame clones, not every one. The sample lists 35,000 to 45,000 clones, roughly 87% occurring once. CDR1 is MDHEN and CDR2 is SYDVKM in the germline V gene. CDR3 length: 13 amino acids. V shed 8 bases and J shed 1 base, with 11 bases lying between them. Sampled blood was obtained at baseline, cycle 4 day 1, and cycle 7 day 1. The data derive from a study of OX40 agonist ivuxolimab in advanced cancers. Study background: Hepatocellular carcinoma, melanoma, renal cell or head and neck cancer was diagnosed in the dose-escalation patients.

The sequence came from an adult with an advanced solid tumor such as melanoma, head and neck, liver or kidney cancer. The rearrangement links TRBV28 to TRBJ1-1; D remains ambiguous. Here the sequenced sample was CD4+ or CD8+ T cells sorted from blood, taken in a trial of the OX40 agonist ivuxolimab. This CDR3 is CASRLSANTEAFF. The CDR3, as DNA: TGTGCCAGCCGGCTCTCAGCGAACACTGAAGCTTTCTTT.